The clone carrying this TCR beta chain was counted a few times. Unmatched junction bases numbered 6, after V lost 0 bases and J lost 4 bases. Germline lookup yields CDR1 SGDLS and CDR2 YYNGEE. The CDR3 totals 17 residues. This specimen comes from a study of cytomegalovirus exposure and HLA in healthy donors. Vbeta (60) and Jbeta (13) primers were used in the PCR. Assay: immunoSEQ multiplex PCR; the TCRdb copy retains only in-frame clones and omits some. The table lists tens of thousands of clones, roughly 69% of them singletons. This clonotype was sampled from a woman in her forties or fifties in good health and CMV-seropositive. V and J are TRBV9 and TRBJ2-1, with 11 bases lining up with TRBD2. Sequenced material: PBMCs. The CDR3 protein is CASSVGISGGVYNEQFF. CDR3 nucleotides: TGTGCCAGCAGCGTAGGAATTAGCGGGGGGGTATACAATGAGCAGTTCTTC. Complete variable domain (other parts from reference TRBV9 and TRBJ2-1): DSGVTQTPKHLITATGQRVTLRCSPRSGDLSVYWYQQSLDQGLQFLIQYYNGEERAKGNILERFSAQQFPDLHSELNLSSLELGDSALYFCASSVGISGGVYNEQFFGPGTRLTVL.